The clone carrying this T cell receptor (beta chain) has ten or more counts. The antigen remains undetermined. Each CDR3 protein gets one entry after TCRdb re-called the reads with MiXCR. This table has 50,000 or so distinct CDR3 sequences, about a fifth appearing once. This CDR3 contains 15 residues. CDR1 is SGHVS and CDR2 is FQNEAQ in the germline V gene. V dropped 2 bases and J dropped 3; count of bases not matched to a gene: 5. The data were obtained in a study of T cell repertoires in cytomegalovirus infection. Study in general: Both recently identified HLA-C-restricted and well-studied HLA-B-restricted CMV epitopes were used in the study.

Whole-study findings and limits: HLA-C-restricted, CMV-specific TCR beta clonotypes were dominant ex vivo. Summed frequency of public TCR beta families distinguished CMV carriers with the relevant HLA.

The chain uses TRBV7-8 and TRBJ2-7; 9 bases agree with TRBD2. The sequencing here drew on CD8+ T cells from cultured PBMCs, taken from culture after CMV antigen stimulation. This clonotype was obtained from a human donor in good health (CMV status not recorded). Some clones in this sample may be carry-over from other donors' samples. Written as DNA, the CDR3 is TGTGCCAGCAGCTTACGTAAGCGGGGGGACTACGAGCAGTACTTC. Its protein product is CASSLRKRGDYEQYF.